This T cell receptor beta chain was sequenced during a study of response to subunit inactivated influenza vaccine. This clonotype appeared many times. Antigen: not known. Germline values: CDR1 DFQATT, CDR2 SNEGSKA (reference sequence). V was shortened by 1 base and J by 3 bases, with 12 bases between the two germline ends. This CDR3 is 14 amino acids long. Study-level points and caveats: Each seasonal influenza vaccination recruits few new T cells, the authors suggested.

TCRdb re-analysed the RT-PCR reads in MiXCR, keeping a single row per CDR3 protein. The top ten clones hold about an eighth of a sample with some 500,000 distinct CDR3 sequences, 10% to 15% of them seen once. The sequence was obtained from a man aged 45-65 years who received an inactivated influenza vaccine. This chain uses TRBV20-1 with TRBJ2-5; D possibly corresponds to TRBD2 (6 bases). Sequencing was performed on PBMCs from blood, taken more than 35 days after vaccination. CDR3 protein: CSARVGTAEETQYF. CDR3 coding DNA: TGCAGTGCTAGAGTTGGGACTGCAGAAGAGACCCAGTACTTC.